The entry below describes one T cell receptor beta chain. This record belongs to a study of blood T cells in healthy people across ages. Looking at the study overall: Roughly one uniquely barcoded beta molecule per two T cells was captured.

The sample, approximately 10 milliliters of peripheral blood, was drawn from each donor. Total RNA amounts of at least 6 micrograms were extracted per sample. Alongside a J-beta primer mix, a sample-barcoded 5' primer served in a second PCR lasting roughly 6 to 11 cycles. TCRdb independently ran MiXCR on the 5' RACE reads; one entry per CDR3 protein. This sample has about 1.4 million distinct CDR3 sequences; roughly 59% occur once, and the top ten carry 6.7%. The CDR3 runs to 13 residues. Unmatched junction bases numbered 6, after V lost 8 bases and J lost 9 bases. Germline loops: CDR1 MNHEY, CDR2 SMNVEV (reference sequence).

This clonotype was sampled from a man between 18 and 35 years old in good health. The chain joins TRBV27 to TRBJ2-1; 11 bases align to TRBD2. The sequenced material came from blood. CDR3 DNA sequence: TGTGCCAGCTCCCGACTAGCGGGAAGTGAGCAGTTCTTC. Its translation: CASSRLAGSEQFF.